This T cell receptor beta chain emerged from a study of cytomegalovirus exposure and HLA in healthy donors. In the study overall: Membership in the Caucasian-associated ancestry cluster was found for 65% to 85% of roughly 400 genotyped donors. Overall study results and limits: Productive status was seen about 87% or about 30% of the time for most TCR beta V segments in an earlier analysis.

A few counts support this clone. Its antigen remains unknown. It was with 60 Vbeta and 13 Jbeta primers that the PCR ran. Measured with immunoSEQ multiplex PCR; TCRdb has only the in-frame clones, and not every one. Of roughly 120,000 clones in the sample, roughly two thirds were seen once. Trimming at V came to 5 bases and at J to 4 bases, leaving 3 bases not matched to a gene. The germline gives CDR1 MDHEN, CDR2 SYDVKM. This CDR3 has 14 amino acids. Healthy bone marrow donors formed the donor group. This TCR derives from a woman aged 30 to 39 in good health and CMV-seronegative. The sample taken for sequencing was PBMCs. This chain connects TRBV28 to TRBJ2-4, with TRBD2 matching over 9 bases. CDR3 DNA sequence: TGTGCCAGCAGTCCTAGCGGGGAAAAAAACATTCAGTACTTC. Its protein product is CASSPSGEKNIQYF.